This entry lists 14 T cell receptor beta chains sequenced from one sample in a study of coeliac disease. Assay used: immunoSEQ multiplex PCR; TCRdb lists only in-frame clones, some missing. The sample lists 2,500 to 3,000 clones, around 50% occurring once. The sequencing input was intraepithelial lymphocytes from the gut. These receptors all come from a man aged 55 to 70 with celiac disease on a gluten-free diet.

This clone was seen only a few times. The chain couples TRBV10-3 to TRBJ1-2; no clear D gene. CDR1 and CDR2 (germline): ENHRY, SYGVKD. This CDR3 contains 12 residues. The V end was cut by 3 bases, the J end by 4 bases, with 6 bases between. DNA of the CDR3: TGTGCCATCAGTGAAGACACCTATGGCTACACCTTC. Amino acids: CAISEDTYGYTF.

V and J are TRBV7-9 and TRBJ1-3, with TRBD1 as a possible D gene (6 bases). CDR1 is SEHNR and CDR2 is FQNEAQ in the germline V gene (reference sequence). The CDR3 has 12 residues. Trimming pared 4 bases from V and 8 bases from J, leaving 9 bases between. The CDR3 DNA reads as TGTGCCAGCAGCTCTCAGGGGTACACCATATATTTT. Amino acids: CASSSQGYTIYF.

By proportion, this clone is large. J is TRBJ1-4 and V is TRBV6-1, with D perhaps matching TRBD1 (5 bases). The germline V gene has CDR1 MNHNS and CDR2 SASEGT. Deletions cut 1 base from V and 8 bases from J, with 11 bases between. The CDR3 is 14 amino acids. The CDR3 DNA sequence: TGTGCCAGCAGTGAAGGGGGGACTTGGGAAAAACTGTTTTTT. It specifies CASSEGGTWEKLFF.

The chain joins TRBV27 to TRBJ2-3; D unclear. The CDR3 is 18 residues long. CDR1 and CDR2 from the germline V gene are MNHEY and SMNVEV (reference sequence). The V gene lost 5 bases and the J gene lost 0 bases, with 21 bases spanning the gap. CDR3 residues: CASSPRMWNSPSTDTQYF. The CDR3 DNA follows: TGTGCCAGCAGTCCCCGCATGTGGAACAGTCCTAGCACAGATACGCAGTATTTT.

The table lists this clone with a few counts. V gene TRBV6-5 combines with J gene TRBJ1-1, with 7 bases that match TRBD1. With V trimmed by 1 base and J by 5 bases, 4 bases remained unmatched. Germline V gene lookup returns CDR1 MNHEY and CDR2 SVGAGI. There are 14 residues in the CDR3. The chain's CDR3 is CASSYFPGGTEAFF. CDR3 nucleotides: TGTGCCAGCAGTTACTTTCCAGGGGGGACTGAAGCTTTCTTT.

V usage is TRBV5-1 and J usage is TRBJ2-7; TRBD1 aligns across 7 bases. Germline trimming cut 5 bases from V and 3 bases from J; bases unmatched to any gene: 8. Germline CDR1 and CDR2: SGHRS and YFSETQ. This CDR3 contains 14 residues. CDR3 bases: TGCGCCAGCAGTCACTCGGCAGGGGGCTACGAGCAGTACTTC. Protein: CASSHSAGGYEQYF.

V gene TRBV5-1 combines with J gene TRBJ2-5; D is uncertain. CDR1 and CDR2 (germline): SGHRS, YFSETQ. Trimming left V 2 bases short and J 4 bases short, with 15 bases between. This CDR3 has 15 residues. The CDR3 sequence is CASSLNYGDLETQYF. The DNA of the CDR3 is TGCGCCAGCAGCTTAAATTATGGAGACCTAGAGACCCAGTACTTC.

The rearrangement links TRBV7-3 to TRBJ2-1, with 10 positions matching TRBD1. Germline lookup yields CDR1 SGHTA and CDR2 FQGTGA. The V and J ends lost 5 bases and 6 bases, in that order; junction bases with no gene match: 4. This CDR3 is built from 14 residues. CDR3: CASSPGTGVNEQFF. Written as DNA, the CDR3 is TGTGCCAGCAGCCCCGGGACAGGGGTCAATGAGCAGTTCTTC. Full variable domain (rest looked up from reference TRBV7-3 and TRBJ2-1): GAGVSQTPSNKVTEKGKYVELRCDPISGHTALYWYRQSLGQGPEFLIYFQGTGAADDSGLPNDRFFAVRPEGSVSTLKIQRTERGDSAVYLCASSPGTGVNEQFFGPGTRLTVL.

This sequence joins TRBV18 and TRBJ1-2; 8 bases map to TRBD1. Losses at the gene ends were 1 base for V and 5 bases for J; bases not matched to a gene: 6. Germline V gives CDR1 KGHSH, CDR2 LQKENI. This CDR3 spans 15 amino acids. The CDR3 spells CASSPLGQGQYGYTF. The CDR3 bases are TGTGCCAGCTCACCACTAGGACAGGGTCAGTATGGCTACACCTTC.

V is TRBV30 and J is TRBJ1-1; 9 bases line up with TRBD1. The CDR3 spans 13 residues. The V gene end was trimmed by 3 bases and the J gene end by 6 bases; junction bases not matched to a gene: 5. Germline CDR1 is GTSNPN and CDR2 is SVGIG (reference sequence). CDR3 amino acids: CAWRTQGAPEAFF. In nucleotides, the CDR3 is TGTGCCTGGAGAACACAGGGGGCCCCTGAAGCTTTCTTT.

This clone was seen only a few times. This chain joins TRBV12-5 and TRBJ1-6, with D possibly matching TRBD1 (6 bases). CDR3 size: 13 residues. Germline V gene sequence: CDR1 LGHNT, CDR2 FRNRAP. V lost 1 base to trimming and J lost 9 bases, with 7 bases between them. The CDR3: CASGLAGASPLHF. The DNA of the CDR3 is TGTGCTAGTGGTTTGGCAGGGGCTTCACCCCTCCACTTT. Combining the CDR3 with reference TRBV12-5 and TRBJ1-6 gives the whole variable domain DARVTQTPRHKVTEMGQEVTMRCQPILGHNTVFWYRQTMMQGLELLAYFRNRAPLDDSGMPKDRFSAEMPDATLATLKIQPSEPRDSAVYFCASGLAGASPLHFGNGTRLTVT.

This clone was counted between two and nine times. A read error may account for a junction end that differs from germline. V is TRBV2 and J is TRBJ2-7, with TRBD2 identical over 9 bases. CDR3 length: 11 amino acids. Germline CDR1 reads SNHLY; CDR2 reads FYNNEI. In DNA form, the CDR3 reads TGTGCCAGCAGGGGACTAGCTGGAGTCGTTTTC. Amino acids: CASRGLAGVVF.

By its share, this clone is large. This chain's CDR3 is CASSLERQGAINQPQHF. The CDR3 nucleotides read TGTGCCAGCTCACTCGAAAGACAGGGGGCGATCAATCAGCCCCAGCATTTT. The chain joins TRBV18 to TRBJ1-5; 10 nucleotides match TRBD1. V gave up 4 bases and J gave up 3 bases; unmatched junction bases: 9. The germline gives CDR1 KGHSH, CDR2 LQKENI. This CDR3 comprises 17 residues.

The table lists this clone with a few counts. CDR3 nucleotide sequence: TGTGCCAGCAGCTTAAGTCGCGGGGATGGAGAGACCCAGTACTTC. Amino acid sequence: CASSLSRGDGETQYF. The chain recombines TRBV7-3 with TRBJ2-5; TRBD2 might be the D (6 bases). The germline CDR1 and CDR2 sequences are SGHTA and FQGTGA. The CDR3 loop spans 15 amino acids. Trimming cost V 1 base and J 4 bases, with 13 bases left between them.